Sequencing of this T cell receptor beta chain was carried out in a study of cytomegalovirus exposure and HLA in healthy donors (dated by TCRdb to 2017 to 2019). Background on the whole study: According to an earlier analysis of 587 of the donors, roughly 180 million T cells yielded 95 million to 140 million unique TCR beta sequences and 276 Gb of sequence data. Along with the roughly 670-subject first cohort, a separate validation cohort of around 120 different subjects was used. Several DR-DQ haplotypes were treated as single units for association and clustering because of strong linkage in the cohort. Rather than using new phenotypic data, the later analysis identified candidate immune exposures from TCR beta sequences and from how often those sequences occurred across donors. The study was designed to test whether signatures of past pathogen exposure could be identified by cataloging public T cell receptors. Of the roughly 400 genotyped donors, over 65% fell in the genetic ancestry cluster associated with self-reported Caucasian donors. HLA typing included class I and class II loci at four-digit resolution. The number of donors typed differed by locus, with about 629-630 for A, B, C, DRB1 and DQB1, 522 for DQA1, nearly 610 for DPA1, and around 450 for DPB1. An early release that covered some 640 HLA-typed donors contained about 300 gigabases of sequencing data and 85 million to 100 million unique TCR sequences. A later genetic analysis used genome-wide SNP genotypes for about three fifths of the 666 donors, treating that subset as a discovery cohort. An earlier analysis of several hundred of the donors applied high-throughput TCR beta sequencing to assess whether each TCR beta V gene segment acted as functional or pseudogenic. On average, roughly 250,000 unique TCR beta nucleotide sequences were sequenced per donor among several hundred genotyped donors of the cohort, with 15% to 20% of those sequences being non-productive. All discovery cohort repertoires had been generated on a single sequencing platform. To predict cytomegalovirus infection status, the study brought together high-throughput TCR immunosequencing, statistical association of individual TCRs with disease status, and machine learning. To study patterns of TCR occurrence, a later analysis re-analyzed previously published TCR beta repertoires from around 660 donors and added high-resolution HLA genotyping. The study profiled the T cell repertoires of under 700 subjects by immunosequencing and related them to cytomegalovirus serostatus. Donor age, sex, ethnicity and CMV serostatus were compiled alongside the repertoire data. The investigation overall reported the following: Cytomegalovirus status was reported to be diagnosed by the classifier with high specificity and sensitivity in both the original and validation cohorts. In a later analysis, several top co-occurrence clusters were reported to appear linked to parvovirus B19, influenza, CMV and Epstein-Barr virus. A few of the identified cytomegalovirus-associated TCR beta chains were confirmed in vitro to be specific for cytomegalovirus antigens. When HLA alleles, especially DR and DQ, strongly co-occurred, TCR associations were difficult to assign to individual alleles. The study listed around 160 TCR beta chains as associated with cytomegalovirus. A cluster of highly shared sequence variants was judged likely to represent a technical artifact of the sequencing pipeline. The earlier analysis of about 600 of the donors excluded approximately 15 rarely observed V segments, including chromosome 9 orphons, because counts were too low. In a later analysis, most CMV-associated TCR beta chains were found to appear HLA-restricted, with HLA associations seemingly driven largely by CMV exposure. Specific HLA alleles were associated with roughly 16,000 TCR beta sequences at a false discovery rate of 0.05 in a later analysis. Because HLA typing was missing for some donors at each locus, association tests included only the typed subset. Linkage disequilibrium might explain the correlated functional status among segregating V segments, but an unknown experimental factor could not be ruled out. An earlier analysis of approximately 570 of the donors showed that most TCR beta V segments appeared in productive rearrangements either about 90% or about 30% of the time, which broadly matched IMGT annotations. A later analysis found that TCR association rates varied across HLA loci, with DRB1 alleles showing the most associated TCRs and HLA-C alleles the fewest. A further reported finding was that TCR beta sequences accurately predicted the HLA-A and HLA-B alleles for most subjects in the first cohort. A later analysis found that HLA-associated TCR beta chains were more clonally expanded and had lower generation probabilities than equally common non-associated chains. Some IMGT-functional V segments, including TRBV6-2 and TRBV6-3, could not be told apart with the 87-base-pair reads, so those segments were excluded. Immune exposure information for the cohort was limited to CMV serostatus. A later genetic analysis associated a missense DCLRE1C variant with V-gene and J-gene trimming of TCR beta chains, and an independent cohort replicated the association. While some public TCRs were present in many individuals, most TCR sequences turned up only very rarely across donors. According to the authors, the approach could potentially be generalized to other disease states and immunological phenotypes. The presence/absence analyses assumed that sequencing depth was roughly uniform across donors, and that assumption may not be true. This cohort had only TCR beta chains sequenced, and the lack of alpha or paired-chain data limited which features could be detected. According to a later genetic analysis, donors in an Asian-associated ancestry cluster had fewer N-insertions in productive TCRs than the approximately 650-donor mean.

The cohort comprised fewer than 750 healthy bone marrow donors. At the time of sampling, every cohort member was nominally healthy, though immune exposures that went unrecorded were likely present. The donor was CMV seronegative and belonged to the group of around 400 seronegative cohort members. A peripheral blood sample was collected from each donor, and TCR beta sequencing was performed on peripheral blood mononuclear cells. Genomic DNA extraction from the blood cell samples was performed with the Qiagen DNeasy Blood Extraction Kit. As to this clone: Its antigen target is currently unknown. No quality values exist for individual bases; no much larger clone is one base distant.

The CDR3 has 17 amino acids, counting the end cysteine and phenylalanine. The entry retains the CDR3 DNA only, 51 bases that are in frame from base 1. Sequences SGDLS (CDR1) and YYNGEE (CDR2) are obtained from the germline V gene. V is pruned by 0 bases and J by 5 bases, leaving 6 bases of the junction without a gene match. Receptor libraries were prepared by the immunoSEQ multiplex PCR assay. For the multiplex PCR, a mixture combining 60 forward primers for TCR Vbeta segments and 13 reverse primers for TCR Jbeta segments was used. A multiplex PCR assay on genomic DNA amplified the CDR3 region of rearranged TCR beta genes. On the Illumina HiSeq System, the amplified TCR beta libraries were sequenced as 87-base-pair reads. On the study's bioinformatics: In a later analysis, tens of millions of unique TCR beta chains were counted across the 690 or so repertoires, and around 10 million of these chains were shared by at least two donors. Raw reads were error-corrected and collapsed into unique sequences with a nearest-neighbor algorithm that merged closely related sequences to remove PCR and sequencing errors. V, D and J gene segments were assigned by aligning CDR3 sequences to IMGT reference sequences. For a sequence to be retained, a match of at least six nucleotides to both a V gene segment and a J gene segment was required. Rearrangements were called productive when the CDR3 lacked stop codons and stayed in frame with V and J; all others were non-productive. CDR3 was defined according to IMGT convention as the region running from the second conserved V-encoded cysteine to the conserved J-encoded phenylalanine. In an earlier analysis of roughly 580 of the donors, sequences lacking an unambiguous match to a single V gene segment were excluded. In an earlier analysis of approximately 610 of the donors, V segments were called functional above 56.7% productive rearrangements and were called segregating when the between-donor standard deviation exceeded 5%. To diagnose cytomegalovirus status from the catalog of TCR beta chain sequences, a statistical classification framework was built. In a later analysis, TCR nucleotide sequences were compared against IMGT/GENE-DB human TR gene sequences so that V and J genes could be assigned. In a later analysis, CDR3 sequences and most-parsimonious VDJ recombination scenarios were assigned using the TCRdist pipeline. In a later analysis, each TCR beta chain was defined by its CDR3 amino acid sequence together with its V-gene family, and reads without a unique V-gene family were excluded. A later analysis removed 600 or so highly shared, low-generation-probability nucleotide sequences to deal with suspected cross-contamination and a sequencing artifact. In a later analysis, a clonal expansion index for each public chain was calculated from normalized within-repertoire ranks of inferred template counts. In a later analysis, generation probabilities were computed with a VDJ recombination model fitted to out-of-frame rearrangements, and the resulting probabilities were checked against IGoR. Hypergeometric tests were used in a later analysis to score TCR-TCR, TCR-HLA and TCR-CMV co-occurrence, with a repertoire-size bias correction applied to the TCR pairs. A later analysis estimated false discovery rates by permuting HLA or CMV assignments 20 times. In a later analysis, co-occurring TCRs were grouped with DBSCAN, and TCRdist sequence similarity was added when clustering was performed within HLA-allele-positive subsets. Repertoires with fewer than 30,000 or more than 120,000 public chains were left out of co-occurrence clustering, as were a handful of repertoires with anomalous nucleotide sharing. TCRdb re-hosts the immuneACCESS table, in-frame sequences only. Its copies lack some clones; in the studies checked, an unresolved V gene accounts for under half of them, and the cause for the rest is not known. Clone size and V and J calls were adopted from that table, with D and trimming inferred from the DNA. This sample holds some 180,000 clones; around 75% were observed only once. Of the sample, approximately 2.9% is held by the ten largest clones.

The receptor was isolated from a male donor in good health and CMV-seronegative. This chain is built from TRBV9 and TRBJ2-1, and 12 junction bases match TRBD2. Sequencing input: PBMCs. The nucleotide sequence reads as follows: TGTGCCAGCAGCGTAGCTACGACTAGCGGGGGTGACAATGAGCAGTTCTTC. Its translation is CASSVATTSGGDNEQFF.